The 24 T cell receptor beta chains in this list originate from one sample, sequenced in a study of post-analysis software for immune sequencing data (dated by TCRdb to the mid-2010s). For these receptors, no antigen is known. Libraries were constructed by PCR. For sequencing, an Illumina HiSeq 2500 was employed. To reduce PCR and sequencing biases, unique molecular identifiers were incorporated into the TCR beta cDNA libraries. TCRdb applied fastp at Q25 and MiXCR to the public reads, then kept only in-frame beta chains. Every entry covers one CDR3 protein and lists the most common genes and DNA from its rows. The table for this sample lists about 560,000 distinct CDR3 sequences; around 47% of them were counted only once. Under 2% of the sample lies in the top ten. Study-wide conclusions, independent of this receptor: About five TRBV segments, including TRBV5-6, TRBV5-1 and TRBV20-1, were significantly more frequent in patients than controls.

Sequenced sample: blood. Source of these receptors: a girl aged 10 to 17 with multiple sclerosis.

In this sample, this clonotype turned up a few times. The rearrangement joins TRBV5-4 to TRBJ1-5, with D perhaps TRBD1 (6 bases). In germline, CDR1 is SGHNT, CDR2 YYREEE (reference sequence). This CDR3 spans 17 amino acids. V lost 2 bases to trimming and J lost 3 bases, with 18 bases between them. The CDR3 reads CASSLQGPLTFNQPQHF. The CDR3 DNA reads as TGTGCCAGCAGCTTACAGGGTCCGCTTACCTTCAATCAGCCCCAGCATTTT. The whole variable domain, filled in from reference TRBV5-4 and TRBJ1-5, reads ETGVTQSPTHLIKTRGQQVTLRCSSQSGHNTVSWYQQALGQGPQFIFQYYREEENGRGNFPPRFSGLQFPNYSSELNVNALELDDSALYLCASSLQGPLTFNQPQHFGDGTRLSIL.

The chain links TRBV7-2 to TRBJ2-1, with 10 bases that match TRBD1. V lost 5 bases, J lost 4 bases, and 8 bases stayed unmatched. Germline V CDR1 and CDR2: SGHTA, FQGNSA. CDR3 length equals 16 residues. In DNA, the CDR3 is TGTGCCAGCAGCCCCTCCGGGACAGGGGCATACAATGAGCAGTTCTTC. Its protein product is CASSPSGTGAYNEQFF.

The chain is built from TRBV29-1 and TRBJ2-1; TRBD1 matches at 9 bases. With 3 bases clipped from V and 7 bases from J, the junction kept 7 bases outside the gene matches. CDR3 size: 14 residues. CDR1 is SQVTM, CDR2 ANQGSEA, per germline. The CDR3 DNA is TGCAGCGTTGATAGGACAGGGGTACGGAATGAGCAGTTCTTC. It encodes CSVDRTGVRNEQFF.

V is TRBV6-6 and J is TRBJ1-5; no definite D call. Per the germline V gene, CDR1 is MNHNY and CDR2 is SVGAGI (reference sequence). The V and J ends lost 5 bases and 0 bases respectively, with 5 bases between them. The CDR3 runs 13 residues. The CDR3 nucleotides read TGTGCCAGCAGTCCTTCTAGCAATCAGCCCCAGCATTTT. As protein: CASSPSSNQPQHF.

In regard to this clonotype: Germline is not matched at one junction end, which may reflect a read error. The CDR3 coding sequence is TGTGCTAGCAGCCTGAGCGGGACGGCAGATACGCAGTATTTT. Protein: CASSLSGTADTQYF. The chain carries TRBV7-7 and TRBJ2-3; 7 nucleotides align to TRBD2. This CDR3 has 14 amino acids. Germline V lookup: CDR1 SSHAT, CDR2 FNYEAQ (reference sequence).

The chain uses TRBV29-1 and TRBJ1-1; D is ambiguous. Deletions cut 4 bases from V and 3 bases from J, with 9 bases between. In germline, CDR1 is SQVTM, CDR2 ANQGSEA. This CDR3 region has 12 residues. For the CDR3, the DNA is TGCAGCGTTGGAATAGCGTACACTGAAGCTTTCTTT. Translation gives CSVGIAYTEAFF.

The chain combines TRBV28 with TRBJ2-7; 12 nucleotides align to TRBD2. V shed 5 bases, J shed 3 bases, and the junction held 5 bases outside the gene matches. The germline gives CDR1 MDHEN, CDR2 SYDVKM. The CDR3 runs to 15 residues. The CDR3 here is CASSPRLAGVYEQYF. CDR3 nucleotide sequence: TGTGCCAGCAGTCCCCGACTAGCGGGAGTCTACGAGCAGTACTTC.

This clonotype has more than one count but fewer than ten. The chain recombines TRBV12-3 or TRBV12-4 with TRBJ1-1; D perhaps matches TRBD1 (6 bases). V dropped 4 bases and J dropped 4 bases, with 10 bases sitting between them. The CDR3 has 13 amino acids. CDR3 region: CASSYRVVTEAFF. The CDR3 DNA follows: TGTGCCAGCAGTTACAGGGTCGTCACTGAAGCTTTCTTT.

The genes are TRBV5-1 and TRBJ2-1; D perhaps matches TRBD1 (6 bases). CDR3 length: 15 residues. CDR1 is SGHRS, CDR2 YFSETQ, per germline. Between the trimmed V and J ends, which lost 4 bases and 4 bases, there was a span of 15 bases. The CDR3 DNA reads TGCGCCAGCAGCGTCTCGGGACACGTTTACAATGAGCAGTTCTTC. This encodes CASSVSGHVYNEQFF.

This rearrangement joins TRBV7-9 to TRBJ2-1, with TRBD2 matching 8 bases. The J call may be faulty, since TRBJ2-7 better matches the DNA end. CDR1 is SEHNR, CDR2 FQNEAQ, per germline (reference sequence). The CDR3 totals 15 residues. CDR3 in amino acids: CASSLEGLGPNEQYF. The CDR3 region has the DNA TGTGCCAGCAGCTTAGAGGGACTAGGCCCCAATGAGCAGTACTTC.

A few counts support this clonotype. The J gene is TRBJ2-3, the V gene TRBV29-1; 9 nucleotides align to TRBD1. The CDR3 consists of 14 residues. CDR1 is SQVTM and CDR2 is ANQGSEA in the germline V gene. V was clipped by 8 bases and J by 3 bases; unmatched bases: 9. CDR3 DNA: TGCAGCTTGATGGGGACAGGGACGACAGATACGCAGTATTTT. Protein: CSLMGTGTTDTQYF.

This clonotype was seen only once. The junction departs from the called germline gene at one end, perhaps through a read error. The chain recombines TRBV20-1 with TRBJ2-1; tentatively, D is TRBD2 (6 bases). This CDR3 spans 17 amino acids. Germline lookup yields CDR1 DFQATT and CDR2 SNEGSKA (reference sequence). The CDR3 loop is CSARPERRLVLYYEQFF. The CDR3 DNA reads as TGCAGTGCTAGACCAGAAAGGAGACTAGTGCTCTACTATGAGCAGTTCTTC.

This chain uses TRBV24-1 with TRBJ1-1, with D possibly matching TRBD1 (5 bases). The germline V gene encodes CDR1 KGHDR and CDR2 SFDVKD. With 4 bases removed from V and 0 bases from J, the gap between germline ends came to 8 bases. The CDR3 is 14 amino acids. The CDR3 sequence is CATSEGRVNTEAFF. Here the CDR3 DNA reads TGTGCCACCAGTGAGGGCAGGGTGAACACTGAAGCTTTCTTT.

As regards this clonotype: A much larger clone differs from this one at a single base, so this may be a read error. The V call is TRBV12-3 or TRBV12-4, the J call TRBJ2-7, with 9 bases matching TRBD1. The CDR3 is 13 residues long. Trimming at V came to 4 bases and at J to 2 bases, leaving 0 bases not matched to a gene. The DNA of the CDR3 is TGTGCCAGCAGTTGGACAGGGGCCTACGAGCAGTACTTC. It encodes CASSWTGAYEQYF.

There are a few counts of this clonotype. This chain links TRBV28 with TRBJ2-7; D is possibly TRBD1 (7 bases). The V gene lost 5 bases and the J gene lost 1 base, with 15 bases spanning the gap. Germline CDR1 reads MDHEN; CDR2 reads SYDVKM. This CDR3 has 15 amino acids. CDR3 coding DNA: TGTGCCAGCAGTGGCGGGACAGTGACTTCCTACGAGCAGTACTTC. Translating gives CASSGGTVTSYEQYF.

The chain couples TRBV7-3 to TRBJ2-4; D is ambiguous. CDR1 and CDR2 from the germline V gene are SGHTA and FQGTGA. The CDR3 sequence is 13 residues long. Trimming left V 2 bases short and J 5 bases short, with 7 bases between. CDR3 loop: CASSLPGENIQYF. DNA of the CDR3: TGTGCCAGCAGCTTACCAGGAGAAAACATTCAGTACTTC.

A single count supports this clonotype. The chain recombines TRBV6-2 or TRBV6-3 with TRBJ2-3, with TRBD2 matching 8 bases. Germline V gives CDR1 MNHEY, CDR2 SVGEGT. CDR3 length equals 16 residues. V dropped 4 bases and J dropped 2; count of bases not matched to a gene: 8. CDR3 coding DNA: TGTGCCAGCAGTTCCCACCGAGCGGGGGACACAGATACGCAGTATTTT. This gives the protein CASSSHRAGDTDTQYF.

This rearrangement joins TRBV10-3 to TRBJ2-1, with a weak D call TRBD2 (6 bases). V gave up 8 bases and J gave up 8 bases, with 16 bases separating them. The CDR3 spans 13 residues. Germline CDR1 ENHRY, CDR2 SYGVKD. In DNA form, the CDR3 reads TGTGCCATCTTGCGGGAATCGTCGGATGAGCAGTTCTTC. This gives the protein CAILRESSDEQFF.

The V call is TRBV24-1, the J call TRBJ2-3, with D possibly TRBD2 on 5 matching bases. The V end was cut by 4 bases, the J end by 6 bases, with 10 bases between. The CDR3 sequence is 13 residues long. Per the germline V gene, CDR1 is KGHDR and CDR2 is SFDVKD. The CDR3 nucleotides read TGTGCCACCAGTGACCCACTAGTGGATACGCAGTATTTT. Its translation: CATSDPLVDTQYF.

The chain links TRBV9 to TRBJ1-2; D remains ambiguous. Germline V gene data show CDR1 as SGDLS and CDR2 as YYNGEE. The V gene lost 0 bases and the J gene lost 6 bases, with 9 bases spanning the gap. CDR3 length: 13 residues. CDR3 nucleotides: TGTGCCAGCAGCGTAGCCCTCGGGGATGGCTACACCTTC. This codes for CASSVALGDGYTF. Complete variable domain (other parts from reference TRBV9 and TRBJ1-2): DSGVTQTPKHLITATGQRVTLRCSPRSGDLSVYWYQQSLDQGLQFLIQYYNGEERAKGNILERFSAQQFPDLHSELNLSSLELGDSALYFCASSVALGDGYTFGSGTRLTVV.

The CDR3 sequence is CASTTIENTEAFF. The DNA for the CDR3 is TGTGCCAGCACAACAATCGAGAACACTGAAGCTTTCTTT. This chain links TRBV7-9 with TRBJ1-1; D unclear. Trimming pared 7 bases from V and 1 base from J, leaving 10 bases between. Germline-derived CDR1 and CDR2 are SEHNR and FQNEAQ (reference sequence). The CDR3 covers 13 residues.

The J gene is TRBJ2-1, the V gene TRBV20-1; D is ambiguous. The V end was cut by 1 base, the J end by 4 bases, with 17 bases between. The CDR3 extends over 16 amino acids. Per germline, CDR1 DFQATT and CDR2 SNEGSKA (reference sequence). The CDR3 DNA sequence: TGCAGTGCTAGAGGTCCAACAGCCGGATATTACAATGAGCAGTTCTTC. Translation gives CSARGPTAGYYNEQFF.

This clonotype turned up a few times. The V and J genes are TRBV20-1 and TRBJ1-1, with D perhaps TRBD1 (5 bases). Trimming left V 0 bases short and J 1 base short, with 6 bases between. The germline V gene has CDR1 DFQATT and CDR2 SNEGSKA (reference sequence). The CDR3 totals 13 residues. The CDR3 spells CSARDTGNTEAFF. Written as DNA, the CDR3 is TGCAGTGCTAGAGATACAGGGAACACTGAAGCTTTCTTT.

The rearrangement uses TRBV2 and TRBJ2-3, with TRBD2 identical over 13 bases. This CDR3 region has 14 residues. Per the germline V gene, CDR1 is SNHLY and CDR2 is FYNNEI. V shed 8 bases and J 5 bases; nucleotides not matched to a gene: 4. The chain's CDR3 is CASGLAGVGDTQYF. The DNA for the CDR3 is TGTGCCAGCGGACTAGCGGGAGTAGGAGATACGCAGTATTTT.